The entry below gives a single TCR beta chain sequence along with its context. Losses at the gene ends were 5 bases for V and 5 bases for J; bases not matched to a gene: 4. Germline CDR1 MNHEY, CDR2 SMNVEV (reference sequence). The CDR3 loop spans 13 amino acids. Treatment of the sample: randomized to nivolumab then ipilimumab (arm A) or the reverse (arm B). The sample is drawn from a study of sequential checkpoint blockade in melanoma. Assay: immunoSEQ multiplex PCR; the TCRdb copy retains only in-frame clones and omits some. The sample consists of more than 25,000 clones, roughly 89% of them appearing once.

The clonotype was recovered from a human donor with melanoma. The sample here was CD8+ T cells sorted from blood (inferred from file names), taken from a patient given nivolumab and ipilimumab in sequence. The chain carries TRBV27 and TRBJ1-1; 8 bases align to TRBD1. CDR3 coding DNA: TGTGCCAGCAGTCCACAGGGGGGTACTGAAGCTTTCTTT. Protein product: CASSPQGGTEAFF.